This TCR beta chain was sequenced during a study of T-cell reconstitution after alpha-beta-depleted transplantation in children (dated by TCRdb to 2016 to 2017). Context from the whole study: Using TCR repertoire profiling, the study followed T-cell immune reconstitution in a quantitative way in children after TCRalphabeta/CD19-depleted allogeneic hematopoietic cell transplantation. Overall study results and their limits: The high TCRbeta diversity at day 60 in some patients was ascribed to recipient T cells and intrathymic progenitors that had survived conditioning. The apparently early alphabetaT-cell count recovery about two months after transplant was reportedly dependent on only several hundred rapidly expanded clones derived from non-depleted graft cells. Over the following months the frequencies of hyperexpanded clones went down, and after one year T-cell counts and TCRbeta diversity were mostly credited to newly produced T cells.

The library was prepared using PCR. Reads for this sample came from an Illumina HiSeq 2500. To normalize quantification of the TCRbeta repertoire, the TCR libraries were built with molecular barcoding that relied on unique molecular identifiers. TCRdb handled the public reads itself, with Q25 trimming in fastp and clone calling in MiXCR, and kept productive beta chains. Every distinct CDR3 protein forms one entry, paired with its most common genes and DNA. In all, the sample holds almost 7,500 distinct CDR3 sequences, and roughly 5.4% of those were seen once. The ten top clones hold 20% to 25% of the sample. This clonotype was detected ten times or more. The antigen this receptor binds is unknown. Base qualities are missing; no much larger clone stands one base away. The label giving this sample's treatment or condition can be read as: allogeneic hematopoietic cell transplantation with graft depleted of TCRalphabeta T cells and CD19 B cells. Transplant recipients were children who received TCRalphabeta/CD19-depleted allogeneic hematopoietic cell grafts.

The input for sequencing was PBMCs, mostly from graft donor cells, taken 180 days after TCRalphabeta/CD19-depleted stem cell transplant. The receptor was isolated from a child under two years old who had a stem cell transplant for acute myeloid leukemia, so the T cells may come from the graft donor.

The nucleotide sequence is given as TGTGCCAGCAGCTTCGGCGGGGTCCAAGAGACCCAGTACTTC. Its translation is CASSFGGVQETQYF. Here the chain combines TRBV11-3 and TRBJ2-5; TRBD2 is perhaps the D gene, given 6 matching bases. The trim is 3 bases for V and 1 base for J, with a gap of 9 bases between the germline ends. The germline V gene gives CDR1 as SGHNT and CDR2 as YENEEA. CDR3 length: 14 amino acids, cysteine to phenylalanine. Only the CDR3 DNA is retained, 42 bases long and in frame from the first base.